This section outlines one TCR beta chain sequence together with its context. Its antigen is currently not known. No much larger clone exists at a distance of one base, and base qualities are not known. The data were taken from a study of vaccination and CD4 T cells after COVID-19 (dated by TCRdb to the early 2020s). For context, the study as a whole: SARS-CoV-2 positivity had been established in the convalescent patients by nasal swab PCR, and mild disease was recorded in roughly ten of these patients and severe disease in one. In the convalescent cohort there were six males and four females, among whom were two Hispanic individuals, seven Caucasians, two Asians and one multiracial person. Post-vaccine blood samples were collected a median of about 72 days after the second vaccine dose, ranging from 14 to 241 days. A few convalescent patients were sampled both early after vaccination (day 14) and late after vaccination (days 161 to 241). Participants got two doses of the Pfizer-BioNTech BNT162b2 vaccine (n=8) or two doses of the Moderna mRNA-1273 vaccine (n=2). In control cultures, a CEFX viral epitope pool was used as positive control, an HIV-1 Nef peptide pool was used as negative control, or no peptide was added. Culture stimuli were overlapping spike peptide pools from SARS-CoV-2 and from the common cold coronaviruses HCoV-NL63, HCoV-OC43 and HCoV-229E. In approximately eleven COVID-19 convalescent patients and a handful of infection-naive healthy vaccine recipients, the spike-specific CD4+ TCR repertoire before mRNA vaccination was compared with the repertoire after mRNA vaccination. Post-COVID blood samples were collected from convalescent patients a median of around 96 days after diagnosis, with a range of roughly 35 to 170 days. Overall study results and their limits: In convalescent patients, nearly all vaccine-specific clones (304 of 307) were found to be mono-reactive for SARS-CoV-2 spike rather than cross-reactive with common cold coronaviruses. Only a relatively small number of convalescent patients were included in the study, and early timepoints following natural infection were not analyzed. In convalescent patients, a median roughly 88% of post-vaccine SARS-CoV-2-reactive clones were detected only after vaccination, suggesting vaccine-specific priming. Although the median number of SARS-CoV-2-reactive clonotypes went up from more than 20 after infection to 30 to 45 after vaccination, the increase was not significant.

The intended sense of this specimen's time point label: late sampling 161 to 241 days after vaccination in three convalescent patients. This specimen's treatment or condition label, interpreted: approximately 11-day PBMC culture with coronavirus spike peptide pools or control peptides (ViraFEST assay). The ViraFEST assay was used in the study, in which antigen-specific T cells were expanded with peptide pools and expanded clonotypes were subsequently identified by TCR sequencing. The convalescent patients' positive SARS-CoV-2 PCR tests fell between March and December 2020, which was before the Alpha, Beta and Delta variants emerged in the United States. Each well held around 2.1 million PBMCs cultured with roughly 10 ug/ml peptide pools in IMDM containing roughly 5% human AB serum and roughly 10 IU/ml IL-2. On days 3 and 7, half of the culture medium was replaced with fresh IL-2-containing medium. After 10 days of culture, CD4+ T cells were isolated by negative selection with the EasySep CD4+ T cell isolation kit. Ficoll-Paque Plus gradient centrifugation was used to isolate PBMCs from whole blood, and the isolated PBMCs were then either used fresh or cryopreserved at -140C. In general, triplicate wells were set up for every culture condition.

Receptors were amplified or captured by PCR. TCR sequencing of DNA from cultured CD4+ T cells used the Oncomine TCR Beta short-read assay at the Johns Hopkins FTIC core. The QIAamp micro DNA kit was used to extract genomic DNA from the cultured CD4+ T cells. Oncomine TCR Beta libraries from cultured CD4+ T cells were pooled with unique dual indexes and sequenced on an Illumina iSeq 100. The paper's data handling went like this. Non-productive sequences were removed, and CDR3s that did not start with C, did not end with F or W, or were shorter than 7 amino acids were discarded. The MANAFEST web application identified antigen-specific clonotypes by comparing peptide-stimulated wells against reference wells and other culture wells. To be called positive, a clone needed an FDR below 0.05, an odds ratio above 5, and a productive frequency above 0.1% in at least two of three replicate wells. A clonotype counted as cross-reactive if it showed significant expansion both in the SARS-CoV-2 spike wells and in at least one common cold coronavirus spike condition. Using R version 3.6.1, CDR3 homology was evaluated through Levenshtein distances (stringdist) along with unrooted phylogenetic trees (ape). The public reads were quality trimmed at Q25 with fastp and then assembled into clones with MiXCR by TCRdb, keeping productive beta chains. Identical CDR3 proteins give one entry, which carries the most common genes and DNA. TCRdb, not the original authors, processed these V and J calls. This sample gives tens of thousands of distinct CDR3 sequences in total; roughly 44% of them show up just once. The ten top clones hold approximately 5.4% of the sample.

Sequencing used CD4+ T cells from blood, cultured in vitro, obtained about 7 months after SARS-CoV-2 vaccination. The clonotype comes from a human donor who had recovered from COVID-19.

CDR3 region: CASSSYGLAATGELFF. The nucleotide sequence is TGTGCCAGCAGTTCATACGGACTAGCGGCCACCGGGGAGCTGTTTTTT. The V and J segments used are TRBV7-9 and TRBJ2-2; a stretch of 10 junction bases matches TRBD2. The CDR3 runs 16 residues from the cysteine to the phenylalanine. CDR3 DNA is the only sequence kept; it has 48 bases, read in frame from the first base. CDR1 SEHNR and CDR2 FQNEAQ were looked up in the germline V gene (reference sequence). V lost 6 bases and J lost 4 bases, and the count of bases not matched to a germline gene is 8.